This T cell receptor (beta chain) was identified in a study of vaccination effects on CD4 cells after COVID-19. The CDR3 sequence is 14 residues long. Trimming cost V 4 bases and J 6 bases, with 13 bases left between them. Germline loops: CDR1 LNHDA, CDR2 SQIVND (reference sequence). Sequencing was preceded by expansion of antigen-specific CD4+ T cells with viral peptide pools in the ViraFEST assay. CD4+ T cells were isolated after 10 days of culture. Two doses of either BNT162b2 or mRNA-1273 were given to each participant. Negative nucleocapsid antibody tests before and after vaccination confirmed no previous SARS-CoV-2 infection. Each culture well received some 2.2 million PBMC. These cells were then cultured in IMDM with about 9.1 IU/ml IL-2 and 10 ug/ml peptides. It was on days 3 and 7 that half the medium was replaced with IL-2 medium. The data were produced by immunoSEQ multiplex PCR, yet TCRdb's version contains in-frame clones alone and is incomplete. This table has 20,000 to 25,000 clones, more than 70% appearing once.

Remarks on this clone: Its specificity is unknown.

The chain links TRBV19 to TRBJ1-5; D is ambiguous. This sequence was found in a human donor who received a COVID-19 vaccine. The material sequenced was CD4+ T cells from PBMCs cultured with HCoV-229E spike peptides, taken after COVID-19 vaccination. CDR3 region: CASSTTFGRQPQHF. The CDR3 bases are TGTGCCAGTAGTACAACTTTTGGGCGTCAGCCCCAGCATTTT.